Sequencing of this T cell receptor (beta chain) was carried out in a study of OX40 agonist ivuxolimab in advanced cancers. The table came from immunoSEQ multiplex PCR; TCRdb's copy has only in-frame clones and leaves some out. The sample lists tens of thousands of clones, approximately 90% seen once, with about a sixth in the top ten. Germline CDR1 MNHNS, CDR2 SASEGT. The CDR3 runs 14 residues. After removal of 3 bases from V and 6 bases from J, the junction contained 3 bases not matched to a gene. The sequence derives from an adult with an advanced solid tumor such as melanoma, head and neck, liver or kidney cancer. Specimen: CD4+ or CD8+ T cells sorted from blood, collected in a trial of the OX40 agonist ivuxolimab. V and J are TRBV6-1 and TRBJ2-7; TRBD2 matches at 12 bases. The CDR3 sequence: CASSETSGSAEQYF. The CDR3 region has the DNA TGTGCCAGCAGTGAGACTAGCGGGAGTGCCGAGCAGTACTTC.